Included here is one TCR beta chain sequence, with context. Germline lookup yields CDR1 SGHRS and CDR2 YFSETQ. The V and J ends lost 7 bases and 2 bases, in that order; junction bases with no gene match: 3. CDR3 length: 14 amino acids. The data originate from a study of blood T cell repertoires in COVID-19. The wider study: From T cells, B-cell-depleted T cells, or PBMCs came the material, which was cDNA or gDNA.

Recruits, aged about 18 to 100 years, lived in about two dozen US areas. Assignments of participants to cohorts depended upon their own reported clinical history. Two negative PCRs, clearance, or symptom resolution were required of recovered Cohort 3 donors. Produced via immunoSEQ multiplex PCR; TCRdb's table is partial and in-frame only. The sample yields 150,000 to 200,000 clones, about 72% seen once. The chain employs TRBV5-1 and TRBJ2-6, with 7 bases lining up with TRBD2. Sample: PBMCs or T cells enriched from blood (not recorded which). The origin of this receptor is a woman aged 45-65 years who had recovered from COVID-19. CDR3 loop: CASGEGTGANVLTF. CDR3 coding DNA: TGCGCCAGCGGGGAGGGGACTGGGGCCAACGTCCTGACTTTC. Supplemented by reference TRBV5-1 and TRBJ2-6, the full variable domain reads KAGVTQTPRYLIKTRGQQVTLSCSPISGHRSVSWYQQTPGQGLQFLFEYFSETQRNKGNFPGRFSGRQFSNSRSEMNVSTLELGDSALYLCASGEGTGANVLTFGAGSRLTVL.